A single sample gave rise to the 19 T cell receptor beta chains below, sequenced in a study of blood T cell repertoires in COVID-19. Method: immunoSEQ multiplex PCR; TCRdb's copy keeps in-frame clones and lacks some. The table records 100,000 to 150,000 clones, roughly four fifths of them present only once. Sample: peripheral blood. These receptors were taken from a young man with COVID-19, enrolled during active disease.

The chain combines TRBV7-7 with TRBJ2-2, with D maybe TRBD1 (6 bases). With 2 bases removed from V and 5 bases from J, the gap between germline ends came to 15 bases. CDR1 is SSHAT, CDR2 FNYEAQ, per germline (reference sequence). The CDR3 contains 16 residues. The CDR3 sequence is CASSLRDTGRTGELFF. In nucleotides, the CDR3 is TGTGCCAGCAGCTTACGGGACACCGGACGGACCGGGGAGCTGTTTTTT.

The V call is TRBV11-3, the J call TRBJ1-2, with D possibly matching TRBD1 (6 bases). The CDR3 is 16 residues long. Trimming took 2 bases from V and 3 from J, leaving 16 bases between them. Germline-derived CDR1 and CDR2 are SGHNT and YENEEA. In nucleotides, the CDR3 is TGTGCCAGCAGCTTACCTTCGAAGGGGGAAGACTATGGCTACACCTTC. It yields the protein CASSLPSKGEDYGYTF.

The chain uses TRBV19 and TRBJ2-2; a possible D gene is TRBD2 (6 bases). V lost 3 bases to trimming and J lost 3 bases, with 14 bases between them. CDR3 length: 16 amino acids. Germline V lookup: CDR1 LNHDA, CDR2 SQIVND (reference sequence). The CDR3 DNA is TGTGCCAGTAGTATCGTAGCGGTGGTTGACACCGGGGAGCTGTTTTTT. This gives the protein CASSIVAVVDTGELFF.

This chain uses TRBV6-5 with TRBJ1-2; no definite D call. The CDR3 is 15 amino acids. Trimming shortened V by 9 bases and J by 5 bases, and 22 bases separated the two germline ends. CDR1 and CDR2 (germline): MNHEY, SVGAGI. The CDR3 is CASLAPGSLLYGYTF. DNA for the CDR3: TGTGCCAGTCTAGCGCCGGGCAGCCTGCTGTATGGCTACACCTTC.

CDR3 DNA: TGCGCCAGCAGCTTGGCCGGGACAGGCAATGAAAAACTGTTTTTT. Its translation: CASSLAGTGNEKLFF. The chain uses TRBV5-1 and TRBJ1-4; TRBD1 matches 8 bases. The V and J ends lost 0 bases and 5 bases, in that order; junction bases with no gene match: 3. The CDR3 runs 15 residues. Germline V gene sequence: CDR1 SGHRS, CDR2 YFSETQ.

This clone came up many times. V is TRBV6-4 and J is TRBJ2-1; 13 positions agree with TRBD2. This CDR3 region has 15 residues. Trimming at V came to 2 bases and at J to 6 bases, leaving 1 base not matched to a gene. CDR1 and CDR2 from the germline V gene are MRHNA and SNTAGT. The CDR3 loop reads CASSDRTSGSNEQFF. DNA for the CDR3: TGTGCCAGCAGTGACCGGACTAGCGGGAGCAATGAGCAGTTCTTC.

The chain carries TRBV5-1 and TRBJ2-1; 11 bases line up with TRBD2. Germline CDR1 SGHRS, CDR2 YFSETQ. The CDR3 has 17 amino acids. J gave up 0 bases and V 2 bases, and 4 bases lay outside the gene matches. CDR3 loop: CASSFPTSGSSYNEQFF. The CDR3, as DNA: TGCGCCAGCAGCTTCCCTACTAGCGGGAGCTCCTACAATGAGCAGTTCTTC.

The chain couples TRBV7-6 to TRBJ1-2, with D uncertain. The germline gives CDR1 SGHVS, CDR2 FNYEAQ. Trimming left V 3 bases short and J 0 bases short, with 14 bases between. This CDR3 contains 16 residues. CDR3 coding DNA: TGTGCCAGCAGCTTCGGAGGACGGAACTCTAACTATGGCTACACCTTC. Encoded protein: CASSFGGRNSNYGYTF. The full variable domain, completed using reference TRBV7-6 and TRBJ1-2, is GAGVSQSPRYKVTKRGQDVALRCDPISGHVSLYWYRQALGQGPEFLTYFNYEAQQDKSGLPNDRFSAERPEGSISTLTIQRTEQRDSAMYRCASSFGGRNSNYGYTFGSGTRLTVV.

The chain employs TRBV5-1 and TRBJ2-3; 12 bases agree with TRBD2. The CDR3 is 18 residues long. The germline gives CDR1 SGHRS, CDR2 YFSETQ. J was trimmed by 2 bases and V by 4 bases; bases with no gene match: 11. The CDR3 sequence is CASSGSSGRAFLTDTQYF. Written as DNA, the CDR3 is TGCGCCAGCAGCGGCTCTAGCGGGAGGGCCTTCCTCACAGATACGCAGTATTTT.

The V call is TRBV19, the J call TRBJ1-2; a weak D match, TRBD1 (6 bases). The CDR3 has 13 amino acids. Per germline, CDR1 LNHDA and CDR2 SQIVND (reference sequence). Trimming left V 11 bases short and J 4 bases short, with 17 bases between. The CDR3: CASSQGGGYGYTF. CDR3 sequence (DNA): TGTGCCTCCTCACAGGGTGGCGGCTATGGCTACACCTTC. The whole variable domain, remainder taken from reference TRBV19 and TRBJ1-2, is DGGITQSPKYLFRKEGQNVTLSCEQNLNHDAMYWYRQDPGQGLRLIYYSQIVNDFQKGDIAEGYSVSREKKESFPLTVTSAQKNPTAFYLCASSQGGGYGYTFGSGTRLTVV.

V usage is TRBV29-1 and J usage is TRBJ1-1; TRBD1 aligns across 7 bases. CDR3 length equals 18 residues. Germline V gene lookup returns CDR1 SQVTM and CDR2 ANQGSEA. Losses at the gene ends were 7 bases for V and 0 bases for J; bases not matched to a gene: 20. CDR3: CSGTSRRGTVYMNTEAFF. The CDR3 DNA sequence: TGCAGCGGGACATCCCGGAGGGGGACAGTGTACATGAACACTGAAGCTTTCTTT.

The V gene is TRBV6-5, the J gene TRBJ1-1; 10 nucleotides line up with TRBD1. CDR3 length: 14 residues. The V and J ends lost 7 bases and 4 bases, in that order; junction bases with no gene match: 6. Germline CDR1 MNHEY, CDR2 SVGAGI. The CDR3 spells CASIPGQGSTEAFF. The CDR3 DNA reads TGTGCCAGCATTCCGGGACAGGGGAGCACTGAAGCTTTCTTT.

This clone was seen only a few times. At one of its ends the junction is not consistent with the germline gene, which may arise from a read error. This chain connects TRBV7-7 to TRBJ1-1, with 10 bases fitting TRBD1. The germline V gene encodes CDR1 SSHAT and CDR2 FNYEAQ (reference sequence). CDR3 length: 16 residues. The CDR3 is CASSSRTGGVNTEAFF. As DNA, the CDR3 is TGTGCTAGCAGCTCTCGGACAGGGGGGGTGAACACTGAAGCTTTCTTT.

Regarding this clone: A junction end diverges from the germline sequence, so it may reflect a read error. The rearrangement joins TRBV27 to TRBJ2-1; D might be TRBD1 (6 bases). Per germline, CDR1 MNHEY and CDR2 SMNVEV (reference sequence). CDR3 size: 14 residues. The CDR3 bases are TGTGCCAGCAGCTTATTCGGGACACACAATGAGCAGTTCTTC. Protein: CASSLFGTHNEQFF.

The V and J genes are TRBV6-6 and TRBJ2-7, with TRBD1 identical over 8 bases. Germline loops: CDR1 MNHNY, CDR2 SVGAGI (reference sequence). J gave up 2 bases and V 0 bases, and 6 bases lay outside the gene matches. The CDR3 has 16 amino acids. DNA of the CDR3: TGTGCCAGCAGTTACTCGCCGGGACAGGTGACCTACGAGCAGTACTTC. It yields the protein CASSYSPGQVTYEQYF.

The chain uses TRBV14 and TRBJ1-4; 9 positions match TRBD1. Germline V CDR1 and CDR2: SGHDN, FVKESK. Trimming took 6 bases from V and 7 from J; bases not matched to a gene: 6. CDR3 size: 14 residues. In nucleotides, the CDR3 is TGTGCCAGCAGGCAGACAGGGGGTATTGAAAAACTGTTTTTT. Translating gives CASRQTGGIEKLFF.

In its sample, this clone was seen a few times. The V and J genes are TRBV3-1 (or the pseudogene TRBV3-2) and TRBJ2-3; a weak D match, TRBD1 (6 bases). Trimming took off 2 bases at V and 14 bases at J, with 17 bases between the two ends. The germline gives CDR1 LGHDT, CDR2 YNNKEL (reference sequence). The CDR3 is made up of 13 amino acids. CDR3 in DNA: TGTGCCAGCAGCCAAACGCCGACAGGCCTATCGTATTTT. This encodes CASSQTPTGLSYF.

V is TRBV28 and J is TRBJ2-2; D is ambiguous. V lost 3 bases, J lost 3 bases, and 14 bases lay in between. There are 16 residues in the CDR3. Germline V lookup: CDR1 MDHEN, CDR2 SYDVKM. CDR3 coding DNA: TGTGCCAGCAGTTTTCTCCTGGCTTCCTACACCGGGGAGCTGTTTTTT. Its translation is CASSFLLASYTGELFF.

This chain joins TRBV19 and TRBJ1-2, with D tentatively TRBD1 (5 bases). Germline CDR1 and CDR2: LNHDA and SQIVND (reference sequence). The ends were cut back, 8 bases at V and 3 bases at J, with 7 bases in the middle. The CDR3 length is 11 residues. The CDR3 is CASQGYYGYTF. CDR3 bases: TGTGCCAGTCAGGGTTACTATGGCTACACCTTC.